These 15 T cell receptor beta chains were sequenced from one sample in a study of T cell repertoires and Cas9 in healthy adults. Only in-frame clones appear in the TCRdb table, and some are missing; sequencing was by immunoSEQ multiplex PCR. The sample shows fewer than 25,000 clones, 75% to 95% of them seen only once. The sequenced material came from CD4+ effector T cells (CD127+, CD25-, CD137-, CD154-) from PBMCs; culture status not recorded. The receptors originated from a human donor in good health.

V gene TRBV7-9 combines with J gene TRBJ1-1, with D hard to call. Trimming cost V 3 bases and J 2 bases, with 4 bases left between them. From germline, CDR1 is SEHNR and CDR2 FQNEAQ (reference sequence). The CDR3 runs 12 residues. Here the CDR3 reads CASSFPNTEAFF. In nucleotides, the CDR3 is TGTGCCAGCAGCTTCCCCAACACTGAAGCTTTCTTT.

The rearrangement links TRBV10-1 to TRBJ1-1; D perhaps matches TRBD1 (6 bases). V lost 6 bases and J lost 0, with 11 bases in between. The CDR3 extends over 14 amino acids. The germline CDR1 and CDR2 sequences are WNHNN and SYGVQD (reference sequence). Written as DNA, the CDR3 is TGCGCCAGCAGGGACAGTCACATGAACACTGAAGCTTTCTTT. Its translation is CASRDSHMNTEAFF.

The chain is built from TRBV7-2 and TRBJ1-4; D not resolved. The CDR3 covers 12 residues. In germline, CDR1 is SGHTA, CDR2 FQGNSA. V shed 5 bases and J shed 5 bases, with 6 bases lying between them. CDR3 sequence reads: CASSRHNEKLFF. The CDR3 nucleotides read TGTGCCAGCAGCCGCCACAATGAAAAACTGTTTTTT. Combining the CDR3 with reference TRBV7-2 and TRBJ1-4 gives the whole variable domain GAGVSQSPSNKVTEKGKDVELRCDPISGHTALYWYRQSLGQGLEFLIYFQGNSAPDKSGLPSDRFSAERTGGSVSTLTIQRTQQEDSAVYLCASSRHNEKLFFGSGTQLSVL.

The chain employs TRBV11-2 and TRBJ2-7, with 9 bases lining up with TRBD1. V trimming: 5 bases; J trimming: 6 bases; junction bases outside the gene matches: 14. In germline, CDR1 is SGHAT, CDR2 FQNNGV. The CDR3 sequence is 16 residues long. The CDR3 here is CASSLATGTGSSEQYF. The CDR3 DNA sequence: TGTGCCAGCAGCCTCGCAACCGGGACAGGGAGCAGCGAGCAGTACTTC.

The chain links TRBV11-2 to TRBJ2-5; D is perhaps TRBD1 (6 bases). V was shortened by 5 bases and J by 2 bases, with 9 bases between the two germline ends. Germline CDR1 and CDR2: SGHAT and FQNNGV. The CDR3 totals 13 residues. The CDR3 loop is CASSRDTQETQYF. DNA for the CDR3: TGTGCCAGCAGCAGGGACACGCAAGAGACCCAGTACTTC.

This clone was found once. This chain links TRBV7-4 with TRBJ2-3, with 7 nucleotides matching TRBD2. Germline V CDR1 and CDR2: SGHVT, SQSDAQ. CDR3 length equals 13 residues. V trimming: 3 bases; J trimming: 12 bases; junction bases outside the gene matches: 9. DNA of the CDR3: TGTGCCAGCAGCTTCGAGGCGGGGGACCTACAGTATTTT. It encodes CASSFEAGDLQYF.

The chain links TRBV18 to TRBJ2-3; weak D call: TRBD1 (5 bases). The CDR3 sequence is 12 residues long. The V end lost 5 bases, the J end lost 6 bases, and 9 bases lay between the germline ends. The germline gives CDR1 KGHSH, CDR2 LQKENI. The CDR3 bases are TGTGCCAGCTCATCCTCAGGGGATACGCAGTATTTT. Translated: CASSSSGDTQYF.

This rearrangement joins TRBV12-2 to TRBJ2-7; the table's D call of TRBD2 was not tested on the DNA. TRBV12-2 is a pseudogene locus. This CDR3 contains 17 residues. The CDR3 here is CASRLKDALAGENEQYF. CDR3 DNA: TGTGCAAGTCGCCTTAAGGATGCACTAGCGGGAGAGAACGAGCAGTACTTC.

The chain is built from TRBV28 and TRBJ1-2; a weak D match, TRBD1 (5 bases). The CDR3 covers 14 residues. CDR1 and CDR2 (germline): MDHEN, SYDVKM. V dropped 3 bases and J dropped 4 bases, with 12 bases sitting between them. The CDR3, as DNA: TGTGCCAGCAGTTTTATATCGGGGGGCTATGGCTACACCTTC. Its translation: CASSFISGGYGYTF.

This clone appeared a single time. The rearrangement joins TRBV6-5 to TRBJ1-1; 8 nucleotides match TRBD1. Unmatched junction bases numbered 6, after V lost 2 bases and J lost 10 bases. CDR3 length: 13 amino acids. CDR1 is MNHEY, CDR2 SVGAGI, per germline. The CDR3, as DNA: TGTGCCAGCAGTTACGCGGACAGGGCTGCAGCTTTCTTT. Amino acid sequence: CASSYADRAAAFF.

This clone was seen only a few times. The V and J genes are TRBV19 and TRBJ1-4, with TRBD1 matching 7 bases. This CDR3 has 14 amino acids. Germline V gives CDR1 LNHDA, CDR2 SQIVND (reference sequence). V shed 7 bases, J shed 3 bases, and the junction held 5 bases outside the gene matches. The CDR3 loop is CASKRGTANEKLFF. As DNA, the CDR3 is TGTGCCAGTAAGAGGGGGACAGCTAATGAAAAACTGTTTTTT.

V and J are TRBV19 and TRBJ1-2; 9 nucleotides align to TRBD1. CDR3 length: 14 residues. CDR1 and CDR2 (germline): LNHDA, SQIVND (reference sequence). Trimming at V came to 2 bases and at J to 7 bases, leaving 5 bases not matched to a gene. The CDR3 loop reads CASSIQGQGGGYTF. Here the CDR3 DNA reads TGTGCCAGTAGTATACAGGGACAGGGAGGTGGCTACACCTTC.

The chain couples TRBV5-1 to TRBJ2-5, with 8 bases lining up with TRBD2. The DNA end is more similar to TRBJ2-7, so the J call may be wrong. The length of the CDR3 is 14 residues. Germline values: CDR1 SGHRS, CDR2 YFSETQ. This chain's CDR3 is CASSRLAGSYEQYF. The CDR3 DNA reads TGCGCCAGCAGCAGGCTAGCGGGCTCCTACGAGCAGTACTTC.

This sequence joins TRBV2 and TRBJ2-2; D possibly corresponds to TRBD2 (7 bases). Trimming left V 4 bases short and J 2 bases short, with 11 bases between. The germline V gene encodes CDR1 SNHLY and CDR2 FYNNEI. The CDR3 runs 15 residues. The chain's CDR3 is CASSGRGRNTGELFF. CDR3 sequence (DNA): TGTGCCAGCAGTGGGCGGGGGCGAAACACCGGGGAGCTGTTTTTT.

This chain links TRBV28 with TRBJ2-1; 9 bases line up with TRBD1. Germline lookup yields CDR1 MDHEN and CDR2 SYDVKM. The CDR3 consists of 14 residues. V shed 5 bases and J 5 bases; nucleotides not matched to a gene: 4. CDR3 sequence reads: CASSLTGGNNEQFF. CDR3 nucleotides: TGTGCCAGCAGTCTAACAGGGGGCAACAATGAGCAGTTCTTC.